This T cell receptor beta chain was obtained from a study of T-cell reconstitution after alpha-beta-depleted transplantation in children. Study-level findings and limits: Expanded clones from the graft, numbering several hundred, reportedly supplied alpha-beta T cells about two months after transplant. After one year, T-cell counts and TCRbeta diversity mostly came from new T cells. Surviving thymic progenitors and recipient T cells were the source of high TCRbeta diversity at day 60 in some patients.

This clonotype was seen more than once but under ten times. Its antigen is as yet unknown. The junction and the germline gene differ at one end; a read error may be behind it. Germline values: CDR1 MNHEY, CDR2 SVGAGI. The CDR3 loop spans 12 amino acids. TCRbeta library preparation incorporated unique molecular identifiers. In TCRdb, the PCR reads were re-called with MiXCR into one record per CDR3 protein. The data contain about 340,000 distinct CDR3 sequences, around 16% of them singletons. The sample was PBMCs, mostly from graft donor cells, taken 360 days after TCRalphabeta/CD19-depleted stem cell transplant. The chain has TRBV6-5 and TRBJ2-2, with D possibly TRBD1 on 5 matching bases. This sequence originates from a male patient aged 2-15 years who had a stem cell transplant for acute lymphoblastic leukemia, so the T cells may come from the graft donor. For the CDR3, the DNA is TGTGCCACCAGTAGGGGTCCAGGGGAGCTGTTTTTT. Translating it yields CATSRGPGELFF.